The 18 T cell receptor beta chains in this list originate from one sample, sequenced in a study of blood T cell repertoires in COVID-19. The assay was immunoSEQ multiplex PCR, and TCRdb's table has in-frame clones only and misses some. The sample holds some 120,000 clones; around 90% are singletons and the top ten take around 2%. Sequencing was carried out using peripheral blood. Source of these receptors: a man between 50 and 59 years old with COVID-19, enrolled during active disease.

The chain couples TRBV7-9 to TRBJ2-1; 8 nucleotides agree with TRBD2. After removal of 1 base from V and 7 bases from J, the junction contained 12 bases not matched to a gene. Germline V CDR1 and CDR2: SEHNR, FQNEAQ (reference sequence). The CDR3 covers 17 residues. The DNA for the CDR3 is TGTGCCAGCAGCTTAGTCCTCGGGACTAGTGGGGGGAATGAGCAGTTCTTC. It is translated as CASSLVLGTSGGNEQFF.

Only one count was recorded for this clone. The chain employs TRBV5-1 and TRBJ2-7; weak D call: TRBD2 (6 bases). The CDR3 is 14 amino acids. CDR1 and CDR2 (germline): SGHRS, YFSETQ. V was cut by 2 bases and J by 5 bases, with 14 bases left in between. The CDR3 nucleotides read TGCGCCAGCAGCTTCACGGGAGTAGGGAACGAGCAGTACTTC. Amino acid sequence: CASSFTGVGNEQYF.

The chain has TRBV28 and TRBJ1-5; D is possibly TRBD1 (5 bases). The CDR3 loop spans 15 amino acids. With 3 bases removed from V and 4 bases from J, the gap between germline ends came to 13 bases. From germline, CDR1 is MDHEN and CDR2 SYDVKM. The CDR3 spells CASSFGGAPNQPQHF. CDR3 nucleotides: TGTGCCAGCAGTTTCGGGGGTGCCCCTAATCAGCCCCAGCATTTT.

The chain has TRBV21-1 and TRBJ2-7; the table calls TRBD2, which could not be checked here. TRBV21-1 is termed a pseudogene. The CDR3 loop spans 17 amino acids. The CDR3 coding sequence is TGTGCCAGCACCCGACTAGCGGGAGGGTTCCCCTCCTACGAGCAGTACTTC. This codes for CASTRLAGGFPSYEQYF.

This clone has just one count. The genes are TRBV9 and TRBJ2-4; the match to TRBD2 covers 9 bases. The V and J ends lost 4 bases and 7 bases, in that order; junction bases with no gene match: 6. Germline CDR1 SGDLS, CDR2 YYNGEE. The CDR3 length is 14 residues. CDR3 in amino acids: CASSPREGSNIQYF. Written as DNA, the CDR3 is TGTGCCAGCAGCCCGCGGGAGGGAAGTAACATTCAGTACTTC.

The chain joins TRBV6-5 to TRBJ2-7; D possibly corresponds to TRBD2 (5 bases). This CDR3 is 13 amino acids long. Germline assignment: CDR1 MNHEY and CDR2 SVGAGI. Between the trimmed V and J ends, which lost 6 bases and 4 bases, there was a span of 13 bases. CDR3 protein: CASSPDSKYEQYF. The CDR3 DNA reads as TGTGCCAGCAGCCCGGACTCCAAGTACGAGCAGTACTTC.

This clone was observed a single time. The CDR3 DNA reads as TGCGCCAGCAGCTTGAAACGGACCGGGGAGCTGTTTTTT. The encoded protein is CASSLKRTGELFF. The chain recombines TRBV5-1 with TRBJ2-2; D gene uncertain. V lost 1 base and J lost 5, with 6 bases in between. The CDR3 totals 13 residues. Per germline, CDR1 SGHRS and CDR2 YFSETQ.

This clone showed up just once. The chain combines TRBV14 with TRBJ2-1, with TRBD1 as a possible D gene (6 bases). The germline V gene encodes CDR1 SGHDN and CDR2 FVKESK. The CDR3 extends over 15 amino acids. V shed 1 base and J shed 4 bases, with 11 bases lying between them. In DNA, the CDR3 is TGTGCCAGCAGCCAAGTGAGGGGGTTGTACAATGAGCAGTTCTTC. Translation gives CASSQVRGLYNEQFF.

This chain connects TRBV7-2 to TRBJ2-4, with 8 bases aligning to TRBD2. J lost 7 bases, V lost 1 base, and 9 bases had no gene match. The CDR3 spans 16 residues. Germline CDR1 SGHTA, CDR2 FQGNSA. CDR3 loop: CASSLVPSGSGNIQYF. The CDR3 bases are TGTGCCAGCAGCTTAGTCCCCAGCGGGAGTGGTAACATTCAGTACTTC.

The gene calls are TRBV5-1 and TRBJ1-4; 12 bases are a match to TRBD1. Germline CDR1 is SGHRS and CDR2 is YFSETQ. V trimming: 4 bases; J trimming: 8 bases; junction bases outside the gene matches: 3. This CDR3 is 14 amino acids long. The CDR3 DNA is TGCGCCAGCAGCCCGGGACAGGGGGCGGAAAAACTGTTTTTT. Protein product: CASSPGQGAEKLFF.

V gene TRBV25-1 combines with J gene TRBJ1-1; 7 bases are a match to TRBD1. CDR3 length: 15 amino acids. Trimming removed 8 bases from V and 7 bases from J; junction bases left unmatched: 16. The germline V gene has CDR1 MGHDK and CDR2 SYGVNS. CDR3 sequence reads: CASSSKEGARGEAFF. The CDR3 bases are TGTGCCAGCTCAAGCAAAGAGGGGGCGCGAGGTGAAGCTTTCTTT.

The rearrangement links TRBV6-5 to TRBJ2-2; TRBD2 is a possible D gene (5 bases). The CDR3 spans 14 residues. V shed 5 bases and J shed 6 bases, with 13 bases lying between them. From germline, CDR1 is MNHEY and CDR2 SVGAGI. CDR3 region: CASSIQTIPGELFF. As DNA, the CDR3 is TGTGCCAGCAGTATCCAGACTATCCCCGGGGAGCTGTTTTTT.

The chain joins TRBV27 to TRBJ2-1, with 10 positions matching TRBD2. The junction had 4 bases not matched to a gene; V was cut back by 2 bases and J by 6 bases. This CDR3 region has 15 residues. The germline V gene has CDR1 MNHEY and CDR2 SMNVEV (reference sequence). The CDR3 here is CASSLLAGVGNEQFF. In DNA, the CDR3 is TGTGCCAGCAGTTTACTAGCGGGAGTTGGCAATGAGCAGTTCTTC.

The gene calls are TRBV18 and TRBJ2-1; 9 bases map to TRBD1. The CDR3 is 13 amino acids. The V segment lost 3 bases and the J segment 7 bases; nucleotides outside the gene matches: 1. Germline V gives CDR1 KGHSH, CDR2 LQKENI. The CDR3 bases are TGTGCCAGCTCACCCGGGACAGGGAATGAGCAGTTCTTC. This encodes CASSPGTGNEQFF.

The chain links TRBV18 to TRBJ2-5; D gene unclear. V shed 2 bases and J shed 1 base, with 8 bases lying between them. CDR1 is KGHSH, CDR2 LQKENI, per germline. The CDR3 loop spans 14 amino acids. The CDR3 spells CASSPIYSQETQYF. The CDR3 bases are TGTGCCAGCTCACCAATCTACAGCCAAGAGACCCAGTACTTC.

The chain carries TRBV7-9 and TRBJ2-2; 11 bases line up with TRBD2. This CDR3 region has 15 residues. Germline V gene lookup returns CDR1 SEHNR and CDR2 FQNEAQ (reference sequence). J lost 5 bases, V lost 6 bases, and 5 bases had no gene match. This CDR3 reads CASRVTSGSTGELFF. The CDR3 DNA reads TGTGCCAGCAGGGTAACTAGCGGGAGTACCGGGGAGCTGTTTTTT.

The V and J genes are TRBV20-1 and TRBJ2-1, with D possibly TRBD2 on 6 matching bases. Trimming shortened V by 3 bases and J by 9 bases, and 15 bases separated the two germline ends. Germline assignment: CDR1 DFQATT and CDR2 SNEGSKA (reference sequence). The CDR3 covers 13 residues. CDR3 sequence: CSASTGSGREQFF. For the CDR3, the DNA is TGCAGTGCTAGTACCGGGAGTGGGCGTGAGCAGTTCTTC.

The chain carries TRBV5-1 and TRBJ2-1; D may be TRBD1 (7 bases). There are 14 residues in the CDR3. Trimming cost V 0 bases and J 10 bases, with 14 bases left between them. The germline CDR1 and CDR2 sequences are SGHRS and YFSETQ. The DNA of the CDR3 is TGCGCCAGCAGCTTGGAAGGGGGCGCGGGGGAGCAGTTCTTC. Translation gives CASSLEGGAGEQFF. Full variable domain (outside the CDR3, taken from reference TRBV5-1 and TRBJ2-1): KAGVTQTPRYLIKTRGQQVTLSCSPISGHRSVSWYQQTPGQGLQFLFEYFSETQRNKGNFPGRFSGRQFSNSRSEMNVSTLELGDSALYLCASSLEGGAGEQFFGPGTRLTVL.